The present T cell receptor beta chain was sequenced within a study of tumor and adjacent non-tumor tissue in lung cancer. Study-level information: The patients, around 11 men and 4 or 5 women, were roughly 31 to 85 with stage I to III disease. Study-wide points: Normal lung showed higher cumulative top 100 clone frequency than tumor. Compared with tumor, normal lung showed significantly lower TCR diversity. Tumor TCR diversity, when higher, was linked to shorter survival.

A modified ARM-PCR protocol with three rounds of nested PCR amplified TCRbeta. A single record per CDR3 protein comes from TCRdb applying MiXCR to the multiplex PCR reads. The table shows under 150,000 distinct CDR3 sequences, with around two thirds occurring only once. This sample's RNA came from whole unsorted tissue. Notes on this clonotype: Its antigen is unidentified.

The length of the CDR3 is 11 residues. The germline V gene encodes CDR1 SGHKS and CDR2 YYEKEE (reference sequence). Trimming pared 7 bases from V and 8 bases from J, leaving 12 bases between. The gene calls are TRBV5-5 and TRBJ1-2, with no clear D. The sequenced sample was lung tumor tissue. The clonotype comes from a man aged 60 to 75 with small cell lung cancer. The CDR3 loop is CASLRAGGYTF. The CDR3 coding sequence is TGTGCCAGCTTGCGGGCTGGGGGCTACACCTTC. Full variable domain (rest looked up from reference TRBV5-5 and TRBJ1-2): DAGVTQSPTHLIKTRGQQVTLRCSPISGHKSVSWYQQVLGQGPQFIFQYYEKEERGRGNFPDRFSARQFPNYSSELNVNALLLGDSALYLCASLRAGGYTFGSGTRLTVV.